The clone carrying this TCR beta chain has more than one count but fewer than ten. The sample belongs to a study of blood T cell repertoires in COVID-19. At the level of the study: There were acute and convalescent COVID-19 samples, and they came from the United States, Italy and Spain.

Looked up from germline, CDR1 is GTSNPN and CDR2 is SVGIG (reference sequence). There are 9 residues in the CDR3. V was shortened by 6 bases and J by 7 bases, with 6 bases between the two germline ends. Sequencing was performed with immunoSEQ multiplex PCR; in TCRdb, only in-frame clones are kept and a portion is missing. The sample records hundreds of thousands of clones, 80% to 90% being singletons. The sequencing input was peripheral blood. The origin of this receptor is a woman aged 25 to 39 with active or convalescent COVID-19. J is TRBJ1-1 and V is TRBV30; D remains unclear. The CDR3 region is CACHSEAFF. The CDR3 nucleotides are TGTGCCTGTCATAGTGAAGCTTTCTTT.